This T cell receptor beta chain was found in a study of blood T cell repertoires in COVID-19 (dated by TCRdb to about 2020). With respect to the entire study: Samples from collaborators originated in the United States, Italy and Spain and spanned both the acute and convalescent phases of COVID-19. The material from the prospective study consisted of cDNA or gDNA derived from T cells, B-cell-depleted T cells, or PBMCs. Subjects who had been exposed to COVID-19, were actively infected with it, or had recovered from it provided the deeply sampled blood TCRbeta repertoires that made up the dataset. The repertoires were released in a freely available public database intended as a resource for research on the immune response to SARS-CoV-2. The samples were drawn from the first 160 participants of the ongoing ImmuneRACE study and from 950 to 1,500 subjects provided by 6 global collaborators. A de-identified subject ID, COVID-19 status, age in years and sex were almost always included in the sample metadata. Where HLA class I and class II types were available, the types were taken from metadata supplied by the sample provider, not from assay-based typing. Results and caveats for the whole study, not just this receptor: How much clinical and demographic metadata was included differed by source and by participant, and the metadata was provided uncurated.

Clipping removes 5 bases from V and 0 bases from J, with 5 as the unmatched junction base count. The CDR3 sequence holds 15 residues, the cysteine and phenylalanine included. The kept DNA is CDR3 alone, 45 bases in frame from the first base. The germline V gene specifies KGHDR as CDR1 and SFDVKD as CDR2. Each collaborating institution followed its own protocols to collect whole blood in K2EDTA tubes. For TCRbeta analysis, collaborator samples were shipped as frozen whole blood, as isolated PBMCs, or as DNA extracted from either sample type. TCRbeta CDR3 regions were amplified from genomic DNA using the immunoSEQ Assay, a bias-controlled multiplex PCR. As for the original processing: Nucleated cell counts per sample were estimated from amplification of reference gene primers within the assay. To quantify the absolute abundance of each unique TCRbeta CDR3 rearrangement, sequence reads were collapsed and filtered. For each sample, productive Simpson clonality was calculated as the square root of Simpson's diversity index across productive rearrangements. TCRdb took over this immuneACCESS table, retaining in-frame rearrangements with V and J assigned. Such tables are incomplete; in checked studies, under half of the missing clones stem from an unresolved V gene, and the remainder is unexplained. V, J and clone size reflect that table, while D and trimming were determined from the DNA. The sample yields more than 85,000 clones; approximately 87% were counted once. The top ten hold about 20% of the sample.

Details on this clone: Its antigen is unknown. No per-base quality is available; no much larger clone lies one base away.

This chain is built from TRBV24-1 and TRBJ1-2; 7 junctional bases match TRBD1. The specimen was peripheral blood. The clonotype originates from a woman aged 55-69 years with acute or convalescent COVID-19. The CDR3 region: CATSGGTEANYGYTF. In nucleotide form, the sequence is TGTGCCACCAGTGGCGGGACAGAAGCTAACTATGGCTACACCTTC.